Below are 20 T cell receptor beta chains sequenced from a single sample in a study of T cell repertoires in cytomegalovirus infection. In TCRdb, the reads were re-called with MiXCR into one record per CDR3 protein. The profile covers approximately 600,000 distinct CDR3 sequences, with under 45% appearing a single time and roughly 50% taken by the ten largest. Antigens for these TCRs are unknown. The sequencing here drew on cultured PBMCs, taken from culture after CMV antigen stimulation. Source of these receptors: a human donor in good health (CMV status not recorded). Some clones in this sample may be carry-over from other donors' samples.

This clonotype was picked up one time. The CDR3 coding sequence is TGTGCCAGCAGTAATAGGATTACTGAGCAGTTCTTC. This codes for CASSNRITEQFF. The rearrangement joins TRBV12-3 or TRBV12-4 to TRBJ2-1; D is unresolved. Deletions cut 5 bases from V and 9 bases from J, with 11 bases between. This CDR3 has 12 residues.

CDR3 sequence (DNA): TGTGCCAGCAGCCCCACGGGCCCGGGAACTGAAGCTTTCTTT. It is translated as CASSPTGPGTEAFF. The rearrangement uses TRBV3-1 and TRBJ1-1; D not resolved. Looked up from germline, CDR1 is LGHDT and CDR2 is YNNKEL (reference sequence). The CDR3 has 14 amino acids. Trimming removed 4 bases from V and 5 bases from J, with 14 bases in between.

The rearrangement uses TRBV19 and TRBJ1-1; 10 nucleotides align to TRBD1. Germline V lookup: CDR1 LNHDA, CDR2 SQIVND (reference sequence). The CDR3 is made up of 16 amino acids. J lost 0 bases, V lost 3 bases, and 4 bases had no gene match. The DNA of the CDR3 is TGTGCCAGTAGTATTGGGACAGGGGTAATGAACACTGAAGCTTTCTTT. As protein: CASSIGTGVMNTEAFF.

There are a few counts of this clonotype. This chain links TRBV2 with TRBJ2-3; D possibly corresponds to TRBD2 (5 bases). This CDR3 comprises 15 residues. Germline CDR1 SNHLY, CDR2 FYNNEI. The V gene lost 6 bases and the J gene lost 0 bases, with 13 bases spanning the gap. The CDR3 DNA sequence: TGTGCCAGCAGCGAGGACTTCTCTAGCACAGATACGCAGTATTTT. Its protein is CASSEDFSSTDTQYF.

For the CDR3, the DNA is TGTGCCAGTAGCCCCCACCGGGACCCCATGGGCAAAAACATTCAGTACTTC. Translating gives CASSPHRDPMGKNIQYF. The gene calls are TRBV19 and TRBJ2-4; D tentatively fits TRBD1 or TRBD2 (5 bases each). The V gene lost 6 bases and the J gene lost 3 bases, with 21 bases spanning the gap. This CDR3 has 17 amino acids. The germline V gene has CDR1 LNHDA and CDR2 SQIVND (reference sequence).

This clonotype was seen just once. V is TRBV12-3 or TRBV12-4 and J is TRBJ2-5; D is possibly TRBD1 or TRBD2 (5 bases each). The CDR3 covers 15 residues. With 3 bases removed from V and 7 bases from J, the gap between germline ends came to 18 bases. In DNA form, the CDR3 reads TGTGCCAGCAGTTTCGGGACCCCCGCCCTGGTGACCCAGTACTTC. Its protein is CASSFGTPALVTQYF.

The chain combines TRBV20-1 with TRBJ1-1; 8 positions match TRBD1. CDR1 is DFQATT and CDR2 is SNEGSKA in the germline V gene (reference sequence). The CDR3 totals 20 residues. The V gene end was trimmed by 5 bases and the J gene end by 2 bases; junction bases not matched to a gene: 25. Here the CDR3 reads CSASGTNRQGIRDRNTEAFF. As DNA, the CDR3 is TGCAGTGCTTCGGGAACAAACCGACAGGGGATACGGGACAGAAACACTGAAGCTTTCTTT.

This clonotype has more than one count but fewer than ten. This sequence joins TRBV28 and TRBJ1-6; perhaps TRBD1 as D (6 bases). V lost 4 bases, J lost 9 bases, and 19 bases lay in between. The CDR3 totals 16 residues. Germline V gives CDR1 MDHEN, CDR2 SYDVKM. The CDR3 here is CASSSSQGQVGSPLHF. CDR3 in DNA: TGTGCCAGCAGTTCATCACAGGGACAAGTAGGTTCACCCCTCCACTTT. The variable domain in full, completed from reference TRBV28 and TRBJ1-6, reads DVKVTQSSRYLVKRTGEKVFLECVQDMDHENMFWYRQDPGLGLRLIYFSYDVKMKEKGDIPEGYSVSREKKERFSLILESASTNQTSMYLCASSSSQGQVGSPLHFGNGTRLTVT.

This chain joins TRBV19 and TRBJ1-1; tentative D call: TRBD1 (5 bases). From germline, CDR1 is LNHDA and CDR2 SQIVND (reference sequence). This CDR3 contains 16 residues. The V end was cut by 6 bases, the J end by 2 bases, with 19 bases between. The chain's CDR3 is CASRLLSGRGNTEAFF. Written as DNA, the CDR3 is TGTGCCAGTAGGCTATTGTCGGGGCGCGGAAACACTGAAGCTTTCTTT.

This clonotype appeared a few times. The chain joins TRBV25-1 to TRBJ1-1; D is perhaps TRBD1 (5 bases). V was trimmed by 0 bases and J by 4 bases, leaving 12 bases between them. Germline V gene sequence: CDR1 MGHDK, CDR2 SYGVNS. The length of the CDR3 is 15 residues. The CDR3 here is CASSEYRVGGTEAFF. DNA for the CDR3: TGTGCCAGCAGTGAATATAGGGTGGGGGGCACTGAAGCTTTCTTT.

The V call is TRBV6-1, the J call TRBJ2-5; 11 bases map to TRBD2. Germline CDR1 and CDR2: MNHNS and SASEGT. J gave up 7 bases and V 11 bases, and 18 bases lay outside the gene matches. The CDR3 runs 16 residues. The CDR3 is CACLRGLAGGSGTQYF. In nucleotides, the CDR3 is TGTGCCTGCCTACGGGGGCTAGCGGGAGGATCGGGGACCCAGTACTTC.

This clonotype was detected a few times. The chain has TRBV12-3 or TRBV12-4 and TRBJ2-3; TRBD1 aligns across 8 bases. The CDR3 is 15 amino acids. Trimming at V came to 6 bases and at J to 2 bases, leaving 7 bases not matched to a gene. For the CDR3, the DNA is TGTGCCAGCAGGGAACAGGGGGTAGTCACAGATACGCAGTATTTT. Translating it yields CASREQGVVTDTQYF.

The chain joins TRBV10-3 to TRBJ2-2; D may be TRBD1 or TRBD2 (5 bases each). V lost 11 bases and J lost 0, with 13 bases in between. CDR1 is ENHRY, CDR2 SYGVKD, per germline. This CDR3 comprises 14 residues. The CDR3 is CAAGKGPNTGELFF. CDR3 DNA: TGTGCCGCCGGTAAGGGACCGAACACCGGGGAGCTGTTTTTT.

The chain is built from TRBV5-1 and TRBJ1-6; 9 positions match TRBD1. J was trimmed by 5 bases and V by 3 bases; bases with no gene match: 6. The V gene's germline CDR1 is SGHRS and CDR2 YFSETQ. The CDR3 has 16 amino acids. The chain's CDR3 is CASSWRDRDHNSPLHF. The CDR3 DNA follows: TGCGCCAGCAGCTGGAGGGACAGGGACCATAATTCACCCCTCCACTTT.

This clonotype came up a few times. The rearrangement joins TRBV12-3 or TRBV12-4 to TRBJ1-6; no reliable D call. The CDR3 loop spans 15 amino acids. The V and J ends lost 5 bases and 0 bases respectively, with 8 bases between them. The CDR3 sequence is CASSPVFSYNSPLHF. CDR3 DNA: TGTGCCAGCAGTCCCGTTTTCTCCTATAATTCACCCCTCCACTTT.

This clonotype has more than one count but fewer than ten. V and J are TRBV10-3 and TRBJ2-7; D tentatively reads TRBD1 or TRBD2 (5 bases each). The CDR3 extends over 14 amino acids. Per germline, CDR1 ENHRY and CDR2 SYGVKD. The V gene lost 4 bases and the J gene lost 2 bases, with 12 bases spanning the gap. In DNA, the CDR3 is TGTGCCATCAGTGCGAGGGACGGACCCTACGAGCAGTACTTC. It is translated as CAISARDGPYEQYF.

This clonotype has a handful of counts. The chain has TRBV7-9 and TRBJ2-1; maybe TRBD2 (6 bases). The CDR3 is 15 residues long. The germline CDR1 and CDR2 sequences are SEHNR and FQNEAQ (reference sequence). Trimming pared 5 bases from V and 7 bases from J, leaving 18 bases between. The CDR3, as DNA: TGTGCCAGCAGCGCAACCGGGAGTAGCGGAAATGAGCAGTTCTTC. Its translation is CASSATGSSGNEQFF.

The chain combines TRBV7-6 with TRBJ2-7; TRBD1 agrees at 10 bases. J lost 7 bases, V lost 5 bases, and 11 bases had no gene match. CDR3 length: 15 residues. Germline V gene sequence: CDR1 SGHVS, CDR2 FNYEAQ. The CDR3 region has the DNA TGTGCCAGCAGCGCCTCCGGGACAGGGGTGAGAGAGCAGTACTTC. Translated, it gives CASSASGTGVREQYF.

This clonotype was detected a few times. The rearrangement joins TRBV7-2 to TRBJ2-7; D unclear. Germline V gene lookup returns CDR1 SGHTA and CDR2 FQGNSA. The CDR3 has 12 residues. Trimming shortened V by 5 bases and J by 7 bases, and 12 bases separated the two germline ends. CDR3 in DNA: TGTGCCAGCAGCCTTTCCCAGCGTGAGCAGTACTTC. Protein: CASSLSQREQYF.

This chain links TRBV7-9 with TRBJ2-6; D is ambiguous. V lost 3 bases and J 4 bases, leaving 13 bases between the germline ends. Germline V gene lookup returns CDR1 SEHNR and CDR2 FQNEAQ (reference sequence). The CDR3 extends over 16 amino acids. The CDR3 protein is CASSFLGSAGANVLTF. For the CDR3, the DNA is TGTGCCAGCAGCTTTCTGGGGTCAGCGGGGGCCAACGTCCTGACTTTC.